This TCR beta chain was obtained from a study of blood T cell repertoires in COVID-19. V shed 3 bases and J 5 bases; nucleotides not matched to a gene: 6. The CDR3 runs to 15 residues. Germline V CDR1 and CDR2: SGDLS, YYNGEE. In the study's own analysis: Amplified reference gene primers provided the basis for estimating nucleated cell counts. Repertoires were generated with immunoSEQ multiplex PCR, while TCRdb's copy carries only in-frame clones and drops some. V, J and clone size are those of that table, while D and trimming were read from the DNA. The table has about 360,000 clones, about 88% seen once.

This TCR came from a human donor in a cohort sampled during active COVID-19. V gene TRBV9 combines with J gene TRBJ2-1, with TRBD1 identical over 9 bases. Source material: peripheral blood. CDR3 bases: TGTGCCAGCAGCGGGGGGACAGGGTGGGACAATGAGCAGTTCTTC. As protein: CASSGGTGWDNEQFF. The entire variable domain, with the rest obtained from reference TRBV9 and TRBJ2-1, is as follows: DSGVTQTPKHLITATGQRVTLRCSPRSGDLSVYWYQQSLDQGLQFLIQYYNGEERAKGNILERFSAQQFPDLHSELNLSSLELGDSALYFCASSGGTGWDNEQFFGPGTRLTVL.